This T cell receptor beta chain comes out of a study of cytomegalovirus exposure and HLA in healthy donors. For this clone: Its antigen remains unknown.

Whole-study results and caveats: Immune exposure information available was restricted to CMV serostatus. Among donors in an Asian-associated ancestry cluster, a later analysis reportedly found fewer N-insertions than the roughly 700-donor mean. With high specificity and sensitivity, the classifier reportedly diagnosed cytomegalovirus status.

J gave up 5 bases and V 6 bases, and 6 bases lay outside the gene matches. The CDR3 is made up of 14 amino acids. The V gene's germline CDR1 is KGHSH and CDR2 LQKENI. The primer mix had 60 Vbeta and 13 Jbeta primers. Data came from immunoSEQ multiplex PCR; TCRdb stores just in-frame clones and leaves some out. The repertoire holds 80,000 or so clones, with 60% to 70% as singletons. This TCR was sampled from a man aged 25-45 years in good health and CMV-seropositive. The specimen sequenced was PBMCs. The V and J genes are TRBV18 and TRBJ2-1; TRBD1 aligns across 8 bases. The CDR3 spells CASSRTGKDNEQFF. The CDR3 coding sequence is TGTGCCAGCTCTAGGACAGGGAAGGACAATGAGCAGTTCTTC.